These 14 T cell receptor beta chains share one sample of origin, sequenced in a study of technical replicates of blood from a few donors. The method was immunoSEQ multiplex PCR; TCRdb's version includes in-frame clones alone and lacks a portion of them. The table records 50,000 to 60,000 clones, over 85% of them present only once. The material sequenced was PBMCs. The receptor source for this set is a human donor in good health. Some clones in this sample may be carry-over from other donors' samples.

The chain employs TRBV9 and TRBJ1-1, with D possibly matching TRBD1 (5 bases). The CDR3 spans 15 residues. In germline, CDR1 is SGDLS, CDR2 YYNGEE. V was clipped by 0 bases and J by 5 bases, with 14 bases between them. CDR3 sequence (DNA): TGTGCCAGCAGCGTAGAAGGGCGGGGGGGTACTGAAGCTTTCTTT. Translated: CASSVEGRGGTEAFF.

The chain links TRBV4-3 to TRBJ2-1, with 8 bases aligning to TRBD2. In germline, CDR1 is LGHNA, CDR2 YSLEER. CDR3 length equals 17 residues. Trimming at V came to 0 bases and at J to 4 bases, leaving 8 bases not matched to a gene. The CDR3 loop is CASSQDSRLAGYNEQFF. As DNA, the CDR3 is TGCGCCAGCAGCCAAGACTCCCGGCTAGCGGGTTACAATGAGCAGTTCTTC.

CDR3 region: CASSQRTEGPKETQYF. The CDR3 region has the DNA TGCGCCAGCAGCCAGAGGACAGAGGGACCTAAAGAGACCCAGTACTTC. The chain has TRBV4-1 and TRBJ2-5; a possible D gene is TRBD1 (6 bases). The CDR3 consists of 16 residues. Germline lookup yields CDR1 MGHRA and CDR2 YSYEKL. V was shortened by 3 bases and J by 3 bases, with 17 bases between the two germline ends.

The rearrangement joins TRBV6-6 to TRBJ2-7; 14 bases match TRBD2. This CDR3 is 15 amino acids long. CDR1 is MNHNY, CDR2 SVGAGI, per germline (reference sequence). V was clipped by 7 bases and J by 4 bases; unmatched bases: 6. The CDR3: CASIQGTSGSYEQYF. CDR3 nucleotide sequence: TGTGCCAGCATCCAAGGGACTAGCGGGAGTTACGAGCAGTACTTC.

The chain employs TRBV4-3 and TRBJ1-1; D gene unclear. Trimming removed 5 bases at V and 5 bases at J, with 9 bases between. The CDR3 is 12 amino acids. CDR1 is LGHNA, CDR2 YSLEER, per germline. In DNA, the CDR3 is TGCGCCAGCAGCGACGGGGTTACTGAAGCTTTCTTT. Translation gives CASSDGVTEAFF.

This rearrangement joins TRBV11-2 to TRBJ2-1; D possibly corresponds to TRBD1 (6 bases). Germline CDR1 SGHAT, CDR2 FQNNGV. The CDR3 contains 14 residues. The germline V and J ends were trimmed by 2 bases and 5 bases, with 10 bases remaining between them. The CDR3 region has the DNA TGTGCCAGCAGCTTATACTGGACAGACAATGAGCAGTTCTTC. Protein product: CASSLYWTDNEQFF. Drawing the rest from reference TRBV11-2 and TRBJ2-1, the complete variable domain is EAGVAQSPRYKIIEKRQSVAFWCNPISGHATLYWYQQILGQGPKLLIQFQNNGVVDDSQLPKDRFSAERLKGVDSTLKIQPAKLEDSAVYLCASSLYWTDNEQFFGPGTRLTVL.

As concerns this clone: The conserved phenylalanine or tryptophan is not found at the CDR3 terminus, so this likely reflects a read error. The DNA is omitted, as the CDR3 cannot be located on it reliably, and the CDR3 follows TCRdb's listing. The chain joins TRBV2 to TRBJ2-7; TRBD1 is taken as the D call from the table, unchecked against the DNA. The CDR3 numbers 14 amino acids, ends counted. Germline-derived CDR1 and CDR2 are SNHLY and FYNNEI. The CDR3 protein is CASSELSERQVFYE.

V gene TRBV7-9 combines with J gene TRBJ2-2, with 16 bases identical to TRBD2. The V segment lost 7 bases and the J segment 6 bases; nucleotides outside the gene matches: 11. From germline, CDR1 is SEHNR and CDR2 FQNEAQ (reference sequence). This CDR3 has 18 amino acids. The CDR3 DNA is TGTGCCAGCACCCCGGGACTAGCGGGAGGGCCGAGGTCCGGGGAGCTGTTTTTT. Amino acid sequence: CASTPGLAGGPRSGELFF.

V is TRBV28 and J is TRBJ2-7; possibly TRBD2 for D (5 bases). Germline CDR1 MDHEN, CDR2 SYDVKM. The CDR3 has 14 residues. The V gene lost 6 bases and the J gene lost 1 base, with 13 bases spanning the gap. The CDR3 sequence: CASRAPGSSYEQYF. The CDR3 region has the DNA TGTGCCAGCAGGGCCCCGGGGTCATCCTACGAGCAGTACTTC.

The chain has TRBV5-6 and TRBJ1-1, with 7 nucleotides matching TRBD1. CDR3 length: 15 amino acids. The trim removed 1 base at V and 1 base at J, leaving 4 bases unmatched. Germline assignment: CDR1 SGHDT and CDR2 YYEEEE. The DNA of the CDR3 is TGTGCCAGCAGCTTGACAGACAGGGCGAACACTGAAGCTTTCTTT. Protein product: CASSLTDRANTEAFF.

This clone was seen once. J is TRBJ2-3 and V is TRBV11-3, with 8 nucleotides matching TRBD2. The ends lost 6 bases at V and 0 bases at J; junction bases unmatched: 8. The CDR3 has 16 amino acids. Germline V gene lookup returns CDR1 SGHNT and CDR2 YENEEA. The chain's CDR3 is CASRRRGGLSTDTQYF. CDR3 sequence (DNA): TGTGCCAGCAGACGCCGGGGGGGCCTAAGCACAGATACGCAGTATTTT.

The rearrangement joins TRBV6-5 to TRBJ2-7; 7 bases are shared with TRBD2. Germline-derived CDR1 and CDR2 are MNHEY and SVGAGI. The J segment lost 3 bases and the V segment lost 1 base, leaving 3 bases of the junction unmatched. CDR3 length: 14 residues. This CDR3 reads CASSYFGTNYEQYF. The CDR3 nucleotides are TGTGCCAGCAGTTACTTCGGGACTAACTACGAGCAGTACTTC.

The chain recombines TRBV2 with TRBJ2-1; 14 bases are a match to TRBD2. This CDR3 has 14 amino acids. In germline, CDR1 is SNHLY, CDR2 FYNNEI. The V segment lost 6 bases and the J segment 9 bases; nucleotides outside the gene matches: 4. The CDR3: CASRTSGGAIEQFF. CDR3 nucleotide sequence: TGTGCCAGCAGGACTAGCGGGGGGGCCATTGAGCAGTTCTTC.

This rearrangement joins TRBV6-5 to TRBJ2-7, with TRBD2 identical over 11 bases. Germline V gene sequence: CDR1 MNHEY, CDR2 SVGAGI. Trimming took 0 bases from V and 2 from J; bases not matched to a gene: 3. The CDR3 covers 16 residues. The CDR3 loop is CASSYSVLAGAYEQYF. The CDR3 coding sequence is TGTGCCAGCAGTTACTCAGTACTAGCGGGAGCCTACGAGCAGTACTTC.